Below, one TCR beta chain is given with its context. Germline V gene sequence: CDR1 SGHRS, CDR2 YFSETQ. The V gene lost 1 base and the J gene lost 5 bases, with 13 bases spanning the gap. The CDR3 length is 14 residues. The data belong to a study of blood T cell repertoires in COVID-19. Study details: The origin of the acute and convalescent COVID-19 samples was the United States, Italy and Spain.

Study processing details: Researchers report that nucleated cell counts were estimated from reference gene primer amplification. Profiling relied on immunoSEQ multiplex PCR, and the TCRdb table lists in-frame clones only, not all of them. Clone size and the V and J calls come from that table; the DNA yielded D and trimming. The top ten clones hold more than 1.5% of a sample with roughly 120,000 clones, approximately 80% of them seen once. This chain uses TRBV5-1 with TRBJ2-7; D might be TRBD2 (6 bases). The sequenced material came from peripheral blood. The source is a man aged 65-85 years with acute or convalescent COVID-19. CDR3 bases: TGCGCCAGCAGCTTGTCCGGGGGTGGTCACGAGCAGTACTTC. It specifies CASSLSGGGHEQYF.